This entry concerns a single T cell receptor (beta chain). Its target is unknown. The source of the sample is a study of post-analysis software for immune sequencing data. V gave up 0 bases and J gave up 1 base, with 9 bases separating them. Germline-derived CDR1 and CDR2 are ENHRY and SYGVKD. This CDR3 region has 15 residues. The authors incorporated unique molecular identifiers into the TCR beta cDNA libraries. Using its own MiXCR run on the PCR reads, TCRdb lists one record per CDR3 protein. The sample shows some 700,000 distinct CDR3 sequences, 59% of them seen only once. Study observations and caveats: The five TRBV segments detected at higher frequency in patients than in controls included TRBV5-6, TRBV5-1 and TRBV20-1.

The sequenced sample consisted of blood. The chain couples TRBV10-3 to TRBJ2-5; TRBD1 might be the D (5 bases). This TCR was sampled from a girl aged 2-10 years with multiple sclerosis. CDR3 bases: TGTGCCATCAGTGAGTCATTGGGGCTCCAAGAGACCCAGTACTTC. Protein product: CAISESLGLQETQYF.